Listed below are T cell receptor beta chains from one sample, sequenced in a study of CD8 T cells in ankylosing spondylitis. MiXCR, run by TCRdb on the 5' RACE reads, gives a single entry per CDR3 protein. The table shows around 890,000 distinct CDR3 sequences, with 12% occurring only once. Input material: blood, either unsorted or a sorted T cell fraction (not recorded which). The receptors were gathered from a male donor with ankylosing spondylitis. CDR3s include the opening cysteine and the closing phenylalanine or tryptophan.

>TRBJ2-1|TRBV6-2/TRBV6-3
CASREFYNEQFF
>TRBJ1-1|TRBV7-7
CASSLDRLSEAFF
>TRBJ1-4|TRBV12-3/TRBV12-4
CASSFRDLNEKLFF
>TRBJ2-5|TRBV24-1
CATSRDGNQETQYF
>TRBJ1-1|TRBV20-1
CSARLPGQRDTEAFF
>TRBJ2-2|TRBV7-2
CASSLSFTGELFF
>TRBJ2-7|TRBV6-2/TRBV6-3
CASSRQGFGEQYF
>TRBJ2-2|TRBV20-1
CSATPWDSANTGELFF
>TRBJ2-5|TRBV21-1
CASSPRTRPTQYF
>TRBJ1-5|TRBV28
CASSFGGLEPQHF
>TRBJ1-1|TRBV5-1
CASSLQNLNTEAFF
>TRBJ1-2|TRBV5-5
CASRSGQGGYGYTF
>TRBJ1-4|TRBV28
CASSISGRHEKLFF
>TRBJ2-1|TRBV5-5
CASSRTSGSDNEQFF
>TRBJ1-2|TRBV20-1
CSARGEQGGYTF
>TRBJ1-6|TRBV6-1
CASSEVGDSPLHF
>TRBJ1-1|TRBV20-1
CSARDRGQVRNTEAFF
>TRBJ2-4|TRBV23-1
CASSPYRDPPRNIQYF
>TRBJ1-1|TRBV6-1
CASSHPPTGHTEAFF
>TRBJ2-2|TRBV2
CASSERASRAGELFF
>TRBJ2-5|TRBV4-3
CASSQADQGRGQETQYF
>TRBJ1-1|TRBV20-1
CSAKKTVTAFF
>TRBJ1-4|TRBV20-1
CSALGTVANEKLFF
>TRBJ1-2|TRBV5-1
CASRVTGRDYGYTF
>TRBJ1-6|TRBV5-1
CASSLTSRTGSPLHF
>TRBJ2-2|TRBV5-5
CASSLFGVAGELFF
>TRBJ2-7|TRBV29-1
CSVDKAGSAYEQYF
>TRBJ2-7|TRBV28
CASSPLGQGVRNEQYF
>TRBJ2-7|TRBV5-6
CASSQGTGGPLVQYF
>TRBJ1-5|TRBV7-2
CASSVGAYIQPQHF
>TRBJ2-3|TRBV6-1
CASSERTRTDTQYF
>TRBJ2-3|TRBV5-1
CATQGQGAWDTQYF
>TRBJ2-1|TRBV5-1
CASSSTSGISGGNEQFF
>TRBJ2-5|TRBV2
CASSRIRETQYF
>TRBJ2-5|TRBV10-1
CASSVNLLETQYF
>TRBJ2-7|TRBV20-1
CSARDMGLDGQYF
>TRBJ2-6|TRBV20-1
CSVSRGANVLTF
>TRBJ1-5|TRBV4-3
CASSQDFAQPQHF
>TRBJ2-3|TRBV25-1
CASQAADTQYF
>TRBJ2-2|TRBV7-2
CASSPNLGRGELFF
>TRBJ2-1|TRBV29-1
CSVEGQAGFYNEQFF
>TRBJ1-3|TRBV7-9
CASSQGTGYGRNTIYF
>TRBJ1-2|TRBV7-2
CASSTGQGLGGYTF
>TRBJ1-1|TRBV18
CASSPGVVGSTEAFF
>TRBJ2-3|TRBV12-3/TRBV12-4
CASSGTIPSTDTQYF
>TRBJ1-5|TRBV28
CASSLPRDRGVHF
>TRBJ2-1|TRBV20-1
CSALQERDKTFF
>TRBJ2-1|TRBV5-1
CASSLAPGQGFNEQFF